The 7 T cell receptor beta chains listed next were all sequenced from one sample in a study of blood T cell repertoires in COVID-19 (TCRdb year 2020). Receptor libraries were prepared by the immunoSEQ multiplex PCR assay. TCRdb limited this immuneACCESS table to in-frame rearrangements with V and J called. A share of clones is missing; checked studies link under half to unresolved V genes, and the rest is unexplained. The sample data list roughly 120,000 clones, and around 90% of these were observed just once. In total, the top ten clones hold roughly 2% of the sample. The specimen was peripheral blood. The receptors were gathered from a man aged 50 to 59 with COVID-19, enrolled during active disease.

DNA of the CDR3: TGTGCCAGCAGCCCACAGAACCCCACAGATACGCAGTATTTT. Residues: CASSPQNPTDTQYF. The chain combines TRBV5-4 with TRBJ2-3; D unclear. This CDR3 comprises 14 residues. Trimming took off 4 bases at V and 2 bases at J, with 11 bases between the two ends. Germline V gene sequence: CDR1 SGHNT, CDR2 YYREEE (reference sequence).

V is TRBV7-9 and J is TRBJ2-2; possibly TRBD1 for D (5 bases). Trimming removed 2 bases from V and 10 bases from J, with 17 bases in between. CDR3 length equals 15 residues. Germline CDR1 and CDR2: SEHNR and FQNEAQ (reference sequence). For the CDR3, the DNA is TGTGCCAGCAGCTTAAGGGGCTCCACATTTGAGGAGCTGTTTTTT. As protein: CASSLRGSTFEELFF. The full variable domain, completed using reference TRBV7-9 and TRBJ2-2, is DTGVSQNPRHKITKRGQNVTFRCDPISEHNRLYWYRQTLGQGPEFLTYFQNEAQLEKSRLLSDRFSAERPKGSFSTLEIQRTEQGDSAMYLCASSLRGSTFEELFFGEGSRLTVL.

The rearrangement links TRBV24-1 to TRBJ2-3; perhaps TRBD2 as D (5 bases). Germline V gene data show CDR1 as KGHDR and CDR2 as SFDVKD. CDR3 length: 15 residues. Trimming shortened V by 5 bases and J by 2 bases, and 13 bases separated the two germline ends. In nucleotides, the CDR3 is TGTGCCACCAGTGCCCCCAGCGGTCTCACAGATACGCAGTATTTT. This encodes CATSAPSGLTDTQYF.

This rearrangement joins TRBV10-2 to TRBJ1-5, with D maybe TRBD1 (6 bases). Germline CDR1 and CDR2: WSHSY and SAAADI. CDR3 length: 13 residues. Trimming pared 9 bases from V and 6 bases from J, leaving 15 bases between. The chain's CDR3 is CASSNRVGQPQHF. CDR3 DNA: TGCGCCAGTAGTAACAGGGTTGGTCAGCCCCAGCATTTT.

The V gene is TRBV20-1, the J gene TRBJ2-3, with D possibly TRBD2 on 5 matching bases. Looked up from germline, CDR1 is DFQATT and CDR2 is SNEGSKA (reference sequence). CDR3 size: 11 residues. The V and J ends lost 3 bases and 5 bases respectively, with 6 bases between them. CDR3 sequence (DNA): TGCAGTGCTAGCGGGATAGATACGCAGTATTTT. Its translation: CSASGIDTQYF.

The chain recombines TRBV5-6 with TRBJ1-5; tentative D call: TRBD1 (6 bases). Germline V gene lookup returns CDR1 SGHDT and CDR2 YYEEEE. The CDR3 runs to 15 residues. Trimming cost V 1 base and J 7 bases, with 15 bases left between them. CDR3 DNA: TGTGCCAGCAGCTTGAGAGGGGCGAGGGGGCAGCCCCAGCATTTT. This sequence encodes CASSLRGARGQPQHF.

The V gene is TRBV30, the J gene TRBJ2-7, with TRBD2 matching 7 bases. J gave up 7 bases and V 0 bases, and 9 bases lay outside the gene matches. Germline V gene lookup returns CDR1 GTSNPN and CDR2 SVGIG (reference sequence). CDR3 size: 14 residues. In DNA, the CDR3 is TGTGCCTGGAGTGTTGGTAGCGGGCTTGGTGAGCAGTACGTC. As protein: CAWSVGSGLGEQYV.